These 30 T cell receptor beta chains were all obtained from the same sample, sequenced in a study of shared clonotypes between healthy human individuals. Assay: immunoSEQ multiplex PCR; the TCRdb copy retains only in-frame clones and omits some. The sample holds approximately 2.3 million clones, more than 80% seen once. Sequencing input: naive CD4+ T cells from PBMCs. Subset denoted: CD45RA+ positively selected. All receptors come from a man aged 18 to 30 in good health. Some clones in this sample may be carry-over from other donors' samples.

The CDR3 nucleotides are TGTGCCAGCAGTTACATTAACGACAAGGAGCTGTTTTTT. It encodes CASSYINDKELFF. The rearrangement links TRBV6-5 to TRBJ2-2; D uncertain. Trimming took off 2 bases at V and 10 bases at J, with 11 bases between the two ends. The germline V gene encodes CDR1 MNHEY and CDR2 SVGAGI. The CDR3 totals 13 residues.

V and J are TRBV28 and TRBJ1-1; 8 bases match TRBD1. The J segment lost 8 bases and the V segment lost 5 bases, leaving 13 bases of the junction unmatched. The germline CDR1 and CDR2 sequences are MDHEN and SYDVKM. The CDR3 is 15 residues long. This CDR3 reads CASSLIPQGAAEAFF. The CDR3 DNA reads as TGTGCCAGCAGTCTCATCCCCCAGGGGGCCGCGGAAGCTTTCTTT.

For this clone: This specimen includes other DNA sequences encoding the same CDR3. The rearrangement links TRBV7-8 to TRBJ2-1; D is undetermined. The CDR3 is made up of 11 amino acids. Germline-derived CDR1 and CDR2 are SGHVS and FQNEAQ. With 2 bases removed from V and 7 bases from J, the gap between germline ends came to 3 bases. CDR3 sequence reads: CASSLINEQFF. The CDR3 DNA sequence: TGTGCCAGCAGCTTAATAAATGAGCAGTTCTTC. The complete variable domain, with remaining parts taken from reference TRBV7-8 and TRBJ2-1, reads GAGVSQSPRYKVAKRGQDVALRCDPISGHVSLFWYQQALGQGPEFLTYFQNEAQLDKSGLPSDRFFAERPEGSVSTLKIQRTQQEDSAVYLCASSLINEQFFGPGTRLTVL.

The V gene is TRBV10-3, the J gene TRBJ2-7, with D possibly being TRBD2 (6 bases). The CDR3 length is 16 residues. V lost 3 bases and J lost 3, with 18 bases in between. The germline V gene encodes CDR1 ENHRY and CDR2 SYGVKD. The CDR3 region is CAISEGKLASDYEQYF. CDR3 in DNA: TGTGCCATCAGTGAAGGGAAACTCGCTAGCGACTACGAGCAGTACTTC.

The V gene is TRBV30, the J gene TRBJ2-3; 7 bases line up with TRBD2. Trimming took 3 bases from V and 0 from J; bases not matched to a gene: 6. Germline assignment: CDR1 GTSNPN and CDR2 SVGIG (reference sequence). The CDR3 is made up of 15 amino acids. The CDR3 DNA reads TGTGCCTGGAGCCATGGGACTACTAGCACAGATACGCAGTATTTT. It yields the protein CAWSHGTTSTDTQYF.

Turning to this clone: Within the sample, other DNA sequences also encode this same CDR3. CDR3 coding DNA: TGCGCCAGCAGCTTGGAGGGCGGGAGAAACACCGGGGAGCTGTTTTTT. It codes for CASSLEGGRNTGELFF. The V gene is TRBV5-1, the J gene TRBJ2-2, with 7 nucleotides matching TRBD2. The CDR3 length is 16 residues. The J segment lost 2 bases and the V segment lost 0 bases, leaving 4 bases of the junction unmatched. Germline loops: CDR1 SGHRS, CDR2 YFSETQ.

About this clone itself: Other DNA sequences in the sample encode the same CDR3. The chain combines TRBV6-6 with TRBJ2-7; D ambiguous. The CDR3 totals 12 residues. V lost 2 bases, J lost 3 bases, and 5 bases lay in between. Per germline, CDR1 MNHNY and CDR2 SVGAGI (reference sequence). The CDR3 is CASSYRGYEQYF. The CDR3 DNA is TGTGCCAGCAGTTACCGTGGCTACGAGCAGTACTTC.

This sequence joins TRBV11-1 and TRBJ2-3; D ambiguous. Looked up from germline, CDR1 is SGHAT and CDR2 is FQDESV (reference sequence). The CDR3 consists of 16 residues. Trimming pared 5 bases from V and 0 bases from J, leaving 15 bases between. CDR3 protein: CASSRGVSSSTDTQYF. CDR3 nucleotide sequence: TGTGCCAGCAGCCGAGGAGTGTCCTCTAGCACAGATACGCAGTATTTT.

The chain employs TRBV28 and TRBJ1-1; D call uncertain. V shed 2 bases and J shed 0 bases, with 7 bases lying between them. Germline V lookup: CDR1 MDHEN, CDR2 SYDVKM. The CDR3 length is 14 residues. The CDR3 loop is CASSLPIMNTEAFF. CDR3 sequence (DNA): TGTGCCAGCAGTTTACCAATAATGAACACTGAAGCTTTCTTT.

The J gene is TRBJ2-7, the V gene TRBV28, with a possible D match to TRBD1 (6 bases). CDR1 and CDR2 (germline): MDHEN, SYDVKM. The CDR3 runs 14 residues. Trimming pared 6 bases from V and 2 bases from J, leaving 14 bases between. CDR3 bases: TGTGCCAGCAGGTCTAGGACAGACACCTACGAGCAGTACTTC. This encodes CASRSRTDTYEQYF.

This clone was seen just once. The genes are TRBV7-2 and TRBJ2-2; the match to TRBD2 covers 7 bases. CDR1 and CDR2 (germline): SGHTA, FQGNSA. This CDR3 contains 14 residues. The V and J ends lost 1 base and 5 bases, in that order; junction bases with no gene match: 1. The CDR3 nucleotides read TGTGCCAGCAGCTTAGTGCGGGGGACCGGGGAGCTGTTTTTT. It specifies CASSLVRGTGELFF. Looking up the rest from reference TRBV7-2 and TRBJ2-2 gives the full variable domain: GAGVSQSPSNKVTEKGKDVELRCDPISGHTALYWYRQSLGQGLEFLIYFQGNSAPDKSGLPSDRFSAERTGGSVSTLTIQRTQQEDSAVYLCASSLVRGTGELFFGEGSRLTVL.

The chain employs TRBV19 and TRBJ1-2; 9 bases agree with TRBD1. There are 14 residues in the CDR3. V gave up 5 bases and J gave up 3 bases; unmatched junction bases: 4. In germline, CDR1 is LNHDA, CDR2 SQIVND (reference sequence). The CDR3 DNA reads as TGTGCCAGTAGTTCGGGACAGGGCTACTATGGCTACACCTTC. Protein: CASSSGQGYYGYTF. Complete variable domain (other parts from reference TRBV19 and TRBJ1-2): DGGITQSPKYLFRKEGQNVTLSCEQNLNHDAMYWYRQDPGQGLRLIYYSQIVNDFQKGDIAEGYSVSREKKESFPLTVTSAQKNPTAFYLCASSSGQGYYGYTFGSGTRLTVV.

The rearrangement uses TRBV4-3 and TRBJ1-1; 7 bases map to TRBD1. Unmatched junction bases numbered 14, after V lost 4 bases and J lost 9 bases. Germline values: CDR1 LGHNA, CDR2 YSLEER. The CDR3 length is 15 residues. The CDR3 loop reads CASSLTSGTESKAFF. CDR3 nucleotides: TGCGCCAGCAGCCTGACCTCCGGGACAGAATCTAAAGCTTTCTTT.

V is TRBV7-9 and J is TRBJ2-7, with D tentatively TRBD1 (6 bases). Germline CDR1 SEHNR, CDR2 FQNEAQ (reference sequence). The CDR3 totals 13 residues. Trimming took 6 bases from V and 5 from J, leaving 14 bases between them. The chain's CDR3 is CASRESSGDEQYF. The CDR3 bases are TGTGCCAGCAGGGAATCCTCAGGGGACGAGCAGTACTTC.

Here the CDR3 DNA reads TGTGCCAGCAGCCCCTTTGGGAGGGAGCTGTTTTTT. Residues: CASSPFGRELFF. The chain couples TRBV7-2 to TRBJ2-2, with no clear D. Between the trimmed V and J ends, which lost 5 bases and 9 bases, there was a span of 10 bases. The CDR3 is 12 amino acids. Germline loops: CDR1 SGHTA, CDR2 FQGNSA.

V is TRBV25-1 and J is TRBJ2-5, with a possible D match to TRBD1 (6 bases). Germline V gene lookup returns CDR1 MGHDK and CDR2 SYGVNS. The CDR3 length is 15 residues. With 6 bases removed from V and 4 bases from J, the gap between germline ends came to 18 bases. The CDR3 DNA follows: TGTGCCAGCAGGACCGGGACAACGGGGAGAGAGACCCAGTACTTC. Translation: CASRTGTTGRETQYF.

The rearrangement uses TRBV18 and TRBJ2-1; 8 bases are a match to TRBD1. Germline CDR1 is KGHSH and CDR2 is LQKENI. The V gene end was trimmed by 1 base and the J gene end by 6 bases; junction bases not matched to a gene: 11. The CDR3 extends over 17 amino acids. In nucleotides, the CDR3 is TGTGCCAGCTCACCACTAGTTCGACAGGGGTTAGGCAATGAGCAGTTCTTC. Amino acids: CASSPLVRQGLGNEQFF.

The rearrangement links TRBV29-1 to TRBJ2-5, with a possible D match to TRBD2 (6 bases). V was cut by 0 bases and J by 9 bases, with 8 bases left in between. The CDR3 sequence is 11 residues long. CDR1 and CDR2 from the germline V gene are SQVTM and ANQGSEA. CDR3 in amino acids: CSVEDWGAQYF. The CDR3 DNA sequence: TGCAGCGTTGAAGACTGGGGGGCCCAGTACTTC. The full variable domain, in which reference TRBV29-1 and TRBJ2-5 provide the parts outside the CDR3, is SAVISQKPSRDICQRGTSLTIQCQVDSQVTMMFWYRQQPGQSLTLIATANQGSEATYESGFVIDKFPISRPNLTFSTLTVSNMSPEDSSIYLCSVEDWGAQYFGPGTRLLVL.

V gene TRBV9 combines with J gene TRBJ2-5; 7 positions agree with TRBD2. This CDR3 has 14 residues. Trimming took 4 bases from V and 4 from J; bases not matched to a gene: 7. Germline assignment: CDR1 SGDLS and CDR2 YYNGEE. The DNA of the CDR3 is TGTGCCAGCAGCCCCTTCCTAGCGGCAGAGACCCAGTACTTC. Protein sequence: CASSPFLAAETQYF.

The chain couples TRBV9 to TRBJ1-1; D not certain. Between the trimmed V and J ends, which lost 2 bases and 6 bases, there was a span of 14 bases. The germline gives CDR1 SGDLS, CDR2 YYNGEE. The CDR3 spans 14 residues. The CDR3 sequence is CASSVDLQVAEAFF. The CDR3 DNA sequence: TGTGCCAGCAGCGTCGACCTCCAGGTAGCTGAAGCTTTCTTT. Full variable domain (rest looked up from reference TRBV9 and TRBJ1-1): DSGVTQTPKHLITATGQRVTLRCSPRSGDLSVYWYQQSLDQGLQFLIQYYNGEERAKGNILERFSAQQFPDLHSELNLSSLELGDSALYFCASSVDLQVAEAFFGQGTRLTVV.

The sample holds one count of this clone. This chain connects TRBV10-3 to TRBJ1-3, with a weak D call TRBD1 (6 bases). There are 17 residues in the CDR3. In germline, CDR1 is ENHRY, CDR2 SYGVKD. V lost 7 bases and J lost 0, with 19 bases in between. CDR3 protein: CAITAEGGAASGNTIYF. The CDR3 DNA reads as TGTGCCATCACCGCCGAGGGGGGAGCGGCCTCTGGAAACACCATATATTTT.

This clone has a single count. V usage is TRBV5-1 and J usage is TRBJ2-1; 10 bases line up with TRBD1. This CDR3 comprises 15 residues. The germline V gene has CDR1 SGHRS and CDR2 YFSETQ. Trimming at V came to 0 bases and at J to 11 bases, leaving 8 bases not matched to a gene. The CDR3 sequence: CASSLDGTGANKQFF. DNA of the CDR3: TGCGCCAGCAGCTTGGACGGGACAGGGGCGAACAAGCAGTTCTTC.

The chain joins TRBV14 to TRBJ2-3, with no clear D. In germline, CDR1 is SGHDN, CDR2 FVKESK. The CDR3 has 17 amino acids. Trimming took off 4 bases at V and 2 bases at J, with 19 bases between the two ends. DNA for the CDR3: TGTGCCAGCAGCCCCTCGTCTTGGGCCGGACCCACAGATACGCAGTATTTT. This encodes CASSPSSWAGPTDTQYF. Together with reference TRBV14 and TRBJ2-3, the CDR3 gives the full variable domain: EAGVTQFPSHSVIEKGQTVTLRCDPISGHDNLYWYRRVMGKEIKFLLHFVKESKQDESGMPNNRFLAERTGGTYSTLKVQPAELEDSGVYFCASSPSSWAGPTDTQYFGPGTRLTVL.

V is TRBV21-1 and J is TRBJ2-1; the table assigns TRBD2, which was not confirmed against the DNA. TRBV21-1 is a pseudogene segment. CDR3 size: 12 residues. This CDR3 reads CASSNPGNEQFF. In nucleotides, the CDR3 is TGTGCCAGCAGCAATCCGGGTAATGAGCAGTTCTTC.

V is TRBV7-8 and J is TRBJ2-1; no reliable D call. The CDR3 is 16 residues long. The germline V and J ends were trimmed by 4 bases and 2 bases, with 15 bases remaining between them. Per the germline V gene, CDR1 is SGHVS and CDR2 is FQNEAQ. The CDR3: CASSWAFGPTYNEQFF. CDR3 DNA: TGTGCCAGCAGCTGGGCGTTTGGGCCCACCTACAATGAGCAGTTCTTC.

This clone was picked up one time. The chain couples TRBV7-6 to TRBJ2-1; a possible D gene is TRBD2 (5 bases). Trimming shortened V by 2 bases and J by 2 bases, and 13 bases separated the two germline ends. The CDR3 is made up of 16 amino acids. Per the germline V gene, CDR1 is SGHVS and CDR2 is FNYEAQ. The CDR3 spells CASSLLGSGTYNEQFF. The CDR3 DNA is TGTGCCAGCAGCTTACTGGGGAGTGGGACCTACAATGAGCAGTTCTTC.

This chain uses TRBV5-1 with TRBJ2-4; 7 bases are shared with TRBD1. Germline V gene sequence: CDR1 SGHRS, CDR2 YFSETQ. Trimming removed 0 bases from V and 8 bases from J; junction bases left unmatched: 8. The CDR3 sequence is 15 residues long. For the CDR3, the DNA is TGCGCCAGCAGCTTGGATGCAGGGGGAATGGACATTCAGTACTTC. Amino acids: CASSLDAGGMDIQYF.

This clone was recorded only once. The chain combines TRBV11-2 with TRBJ2-2; the D gene could be TRBD1 or TRBD2 (5 bases each). Germline lookup yields CDR1 SGHAT and CDR2 FQNNGV. Trimming left V 1 base short and J 1 base short, with 16 bases between. CDR3 size: 18 residues. The chain's CDR3 is CASSLGYGATVNTGELFF. The CDR3 DNA follows: TGTGCCAGCAGCTTAGGATACGGGGCGACCGTGAACACCGGGGAGCTGTTTTTT.

V and J are TRBV5-4 and TRBJ2-4; D is perhaps TRBD2 (5 bases). Germline lookup yields CDR1 SGHNT and CDR2 YYREEE (reference sequence). The ends were cut back, 4 bases at V and 9 bases at J, with 26 bases in the middle. This CDR3 region has 17 residues. CDR3 nucleotides: TGTGCCAGCAGCCCGGGGAGAGGAGTCGAGGTAAACGGCATTCAGTACTTC. The encoded protein is CASSPGRGVEVNGIQYF.

The chain employs TRBV7-2 and TRBJ2-7, with D uncertain. Germline V gene sequence: CDR1 SGHTA, CDR2 FQGNSA. V lost 5 bases and J 3 bases, leaving 11 bases between the germline ends. CDR3 length equals 13 residues. In DNA form, the CDR3 reads TGTGCCAGCAGCCCCGGTCCCCACTACGAGCAGTACTTC. Its protein is CASSPGPHYEQYF.